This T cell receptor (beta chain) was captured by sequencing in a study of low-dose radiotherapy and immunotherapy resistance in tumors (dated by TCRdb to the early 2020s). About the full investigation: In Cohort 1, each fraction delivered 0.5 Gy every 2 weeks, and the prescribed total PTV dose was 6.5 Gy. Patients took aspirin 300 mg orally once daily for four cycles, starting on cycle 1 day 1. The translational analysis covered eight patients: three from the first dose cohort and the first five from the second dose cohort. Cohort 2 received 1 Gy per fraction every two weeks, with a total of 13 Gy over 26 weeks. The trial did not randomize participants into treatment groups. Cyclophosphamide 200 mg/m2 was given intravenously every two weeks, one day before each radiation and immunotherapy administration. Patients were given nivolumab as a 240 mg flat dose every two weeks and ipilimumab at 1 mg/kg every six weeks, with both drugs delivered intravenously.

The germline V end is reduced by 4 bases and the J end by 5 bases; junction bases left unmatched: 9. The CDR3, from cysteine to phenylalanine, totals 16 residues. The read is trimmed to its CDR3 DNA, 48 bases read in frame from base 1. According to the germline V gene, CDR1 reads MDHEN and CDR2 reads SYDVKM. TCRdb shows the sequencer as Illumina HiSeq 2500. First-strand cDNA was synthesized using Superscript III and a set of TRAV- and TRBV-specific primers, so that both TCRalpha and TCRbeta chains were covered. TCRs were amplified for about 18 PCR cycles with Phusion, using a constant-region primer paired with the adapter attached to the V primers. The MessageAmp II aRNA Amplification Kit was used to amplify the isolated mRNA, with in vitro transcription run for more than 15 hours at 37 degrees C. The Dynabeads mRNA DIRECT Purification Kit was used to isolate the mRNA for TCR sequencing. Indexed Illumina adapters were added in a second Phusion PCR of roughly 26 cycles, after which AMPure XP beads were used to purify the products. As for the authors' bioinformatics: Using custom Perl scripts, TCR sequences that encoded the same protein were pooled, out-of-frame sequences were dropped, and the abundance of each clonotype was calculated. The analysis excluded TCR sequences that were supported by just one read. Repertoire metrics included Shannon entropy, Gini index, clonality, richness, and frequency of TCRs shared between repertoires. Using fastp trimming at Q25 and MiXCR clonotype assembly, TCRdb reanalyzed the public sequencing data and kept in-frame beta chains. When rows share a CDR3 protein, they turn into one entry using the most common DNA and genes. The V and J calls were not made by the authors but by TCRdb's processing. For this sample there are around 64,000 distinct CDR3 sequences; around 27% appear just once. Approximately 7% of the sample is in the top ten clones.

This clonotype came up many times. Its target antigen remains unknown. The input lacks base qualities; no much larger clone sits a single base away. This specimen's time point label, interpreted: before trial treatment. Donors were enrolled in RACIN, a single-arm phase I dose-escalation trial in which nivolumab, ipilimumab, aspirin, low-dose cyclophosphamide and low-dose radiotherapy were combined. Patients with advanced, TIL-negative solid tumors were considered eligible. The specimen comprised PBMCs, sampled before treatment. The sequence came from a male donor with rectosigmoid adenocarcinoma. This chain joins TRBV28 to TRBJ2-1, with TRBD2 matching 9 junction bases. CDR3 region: CASSSSGTSYHNEQFF. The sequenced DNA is TGTGCCAGCAGTTCCTCCGGGACTAGCTACCACAATGAGCAGTTCTTC. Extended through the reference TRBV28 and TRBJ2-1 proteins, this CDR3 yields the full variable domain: DVKVTQSSRYLVKRTGEKVFLECVQDMDHENMFWYRQDPGLGLRLIYFSYDVKMKEKGDIPEGYSVSREKKERFSLILESASTNQTSMYLCASSSSGTSYHNEQFFGPGTRLTVL.